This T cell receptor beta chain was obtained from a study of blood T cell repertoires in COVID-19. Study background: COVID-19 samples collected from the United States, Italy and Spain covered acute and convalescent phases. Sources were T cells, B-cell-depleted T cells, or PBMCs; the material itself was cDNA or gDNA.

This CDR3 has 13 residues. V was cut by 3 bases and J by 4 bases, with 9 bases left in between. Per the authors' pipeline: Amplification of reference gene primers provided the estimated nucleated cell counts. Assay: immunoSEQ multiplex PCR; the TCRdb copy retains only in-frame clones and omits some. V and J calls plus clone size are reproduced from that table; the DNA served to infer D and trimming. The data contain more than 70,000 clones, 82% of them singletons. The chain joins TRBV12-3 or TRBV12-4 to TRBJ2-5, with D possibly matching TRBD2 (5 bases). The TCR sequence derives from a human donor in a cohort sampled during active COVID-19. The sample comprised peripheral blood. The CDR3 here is CASSLVARETQYF. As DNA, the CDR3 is TGTGCCAGCAGTTTGGTAGCGAGAGAGACCCAGTACTTC.